This TCR beta chain originates from a study of brain T cells in children with intractable seizures. In regard to this clone: The antigen is undetermined.

The germline V gene has CDR1 MNHEY and CDR2 SVGEGT. This CDR3 has 15 amino acids. V was trimmed by 2 bases and J by 6 bases, leaving 14 bases between them. Only cases whose brain tissue showed the highest T cell transcript signatures were sequenced. Patients received at least one anti-epileptic drug before surgery. Points from the study as a whole: HCMV serostatus was not known, and viral specificity came from CDR3 similarity only.

Using immunoSEQ multiplex PCR, the repertoire was profiled, and TCRdb retains in-frame clones only, with some absent. This sample has 110,000 or so clones, with roughly 94% found just once. This specimen consisted of peripheral blood, obtained at surgery. J is TRBJ2-1 and V is TRBV6-2 or TRBV6-3, with D possibly TRBD2 on 5 matching bases. The receptor's source is a boy younger than two with hemimegalencephaly and intractable seizures. CDR3 sequence reads: CASSYPEALSNEQFF. The CDR3 nucleotides read TGTGCCAGCAGTTACCCGGAGGCCCTATCCAATGAGCAGTTCTTC.